The present T cell receptor (beta chain) was sequenced within a study of control samples from healthy donors and cancer patients. Clones were read by immunoSEQ multiplex PCR, and TCRdb kept only the in-frame ones, dropping some. The data show roughly 450,000 clones, with 75% to 95% seen just once and more than 6% held by the top ten. This clonotype originated in a man aged 35-49 years with head and neck cancer. The sequencing sample was made of PBMCs.

This CDR3 reads CASSPVTNRNTEAFF. The CDR3 region has the DNA TGTGCCAGCAGCCCGGTCACTAACCGGAACACTGAAGCTTTCTTT. This sequence joins TRBV7-2 and TRBJ1-1; D gene uncertain. This CDR3 comprises 15 residues. Germline CDR1 reads SGHTA; CDR2 reads FQGNSA. Trimming removed 5 bases from V and 1 base from J, with 14 bases in between.